Below are 8 T cell receptor beta chains sequenced from a single sample in a study of blood T cell repertoires in COVID-19 (dated by TCRdb to 2018 to 2021). Library creation used the immunoSEQ multiplex PCR assay. Sourced from immuneACCESS, this table was stored by TCRdb with only in-frame sequences that have V and J called. A share of the clones is absent; for the studies checked, an unresolved V gene accounts for under half, and the remainder has no known explanation. The sample table records approximately 210,000 clones; about 90% of these occur just once. Jointly, the top ten make up approximately 1.2% of the sample. Sequenced input: peripheral blood. These receptors all come from a man aged 30 to 39 with acute or convalescent COVID-19.

There are a few counts of this clone. The chain joins TRBV5-6 to TRBJ1-5; TRBD1 matches 9 bases. The trim removed 4 bases at V and 2 bases at J, leaving 4 bases unmatched. CDR1 SGHDT and CDR2 YYEEEE come from the germline V gene. The CDR3 contains 15 residues. This chain's CDR3 is CASSPWTGGNQPQHF. In nucleotides, the CDR3 is TGTGCCAGCAGCCCGTGGACAGGGGGCAATCAGCCCCAGCATTTT.

The chain links TRBV7-8 to TRBJ2-7; TRBD1 aligns across 9 bases. The CDR3 extends over 17 amino acids. J gave up 6 bases and V 3 bases, and 15 bases lay outside the gene matches. In germline, CDR1 is SGHVS, CDR2 FQNEAQ. In DNA, the CDR3 is TGTGCCAGCAGCTTCGGACTCCCGGGACAGGGTTCGGGCGAGCAGTACTTC. This encodes CASSFGLPGQGSGEQYF.

The table lists this clone with a count of one. This sequence joins TRBV2 and TRBJ2-5; D may be TRBD1 (5 bases). Trimming took 7 bases from V and 2 from J, leaving 14 bases between them. Germline V gives CDR1 SNHLY, CDR2 FYNNEI. This CDR3 spans 14 amino acids. The CDR3 DNA is TGTGCCAGCACGGTAACAGGTGGGCAAGAGACCCAGTACTTC. This encodes CASTVTGGQETQYF.

The chain carries TRBV28 and TRBJ2-7; maybe TRBD2 (5 bases). The V gene lost 4 bases and the J gene lost 3 bases, with 19 bases spanning the gap. CDR1 MDHEN and CDR2 SYDVKM come from the germline V gene. The CDR3 length is 16 residues. Here the CDR3 DNA reads TGTGCCAGCAGTTACGGGTATTTAGCGAGGAACTACGAGCAGTACTTC. Its protein product is CASSYGYLARNYEQYF. Using reference TRBV28 and TRBJ2-7 for the parts outside the CDR3, the full variable domain is DVKVTQSSRYLVKRTGEKVFLECVQDMDHENMFWYRQDPGLGLRLIYFSYDVKMKEKGDIPEGYSVSREKKERFSLILESASTNQTSMYLCASSYGYLARNYEQYFGPGTRLTVT.

CDR3 loop: CASSYSSGVGQPQHF. The CDR3 nucleotides read TGTGCCAGCAGTTACTCCTCAGGGGTTGGTCAGCCCCAGCATTTT. This chain uses TRBV6-5 with TRBJ1-5; D possibly corresponds to TRBD1 (6 bases). The CDR3 is 15 amino acids. Germline lookup yields CDR1 MNHEY and CDR2 SVGAGI. Trimming cost V 0 bases and J 6 bases, with 12 bases left between them.

The CDR3 region has the DNA TGCGCCAGCAGCCAAGACAGGACAGGGAACACTGAAGCTTTCTTT. Amino acids: CASSQDRTGNTEAFF. The chain carries TRBV4-1 and TRBJ1-1, with 7 bases aligning to TRBD1. This CDR3 is 15 amino acids long. The germline gives CDR1 MGHRA, CDR2 YSYEKL. V gave up 0 bases and J gave up 1 base; unmatched junction bases: 2.

V usage is TRBV28 and J usage is TRBJ2-2; 8 nucleotides align to TRBD2. From germline, CDR1 is MDHEN and CDR2 SYDVKM. This CDR3 is 18 amino acids long. The ends lost 5 bases at V and 1 base at J; junction bases unmatched: 12. As DNA, the CDR3 is TGTGCCAGCAGTAGTTTCCTCCTAAGCGGGAGGAACACCGGGGAGCTGTTTTTT. It encodes CASSSFLLSGRNTGELFF.

The chain joins TRBV5-1 to TRBJ2-7; D call uncertain. The CDR3 length is 13 residues. Germline values: CDR1 SGHRS, CDR2 YFSETQ. Trimming took off 3 bases at V and 1 base at J, with 8 bases between the two ends. The DNA of the CDR3 is TGCGCCAGCAGCTCCACGCGTTCCTACGAGCAGTACTTC. It translates to CASSSTRSYEQYF.